Listed here is a single T cell receptor (beta chain). What it binds is not known. Only in-frame clones appear in the TCRdb table, and some are missing; sequencing was by immunoSEQ multiplex PCR. Among around 150,000 clones listed, about nine tenths were seen once. V was pared by 7 bases and J by 1 base, with 14 bases between. This CDR3 contains 15 residues. The V gene's germline CDR1 is MGHRA and CDR2 YSYEKL. This record comes from a study of T cell responses to AZD1222 COVID-19 vaccine. General study results and limits: Close to half of spike-specific TCRs reportedly recognize unmutated variant regions. Clonal diversity may have been underestimated, and the donors were mostly white British, with more females than males. With two AZD1222 doses given, Spike-specific TCR breadth and depth both rose.

The source material was peripheral blood, sampled on day 0 of MenACWY control vaccination. The V gene is TRBV4-1, the J gene TRBJ1-5, with a possible D match to TRBD1 (5 bases). This sequence originates from an adult in good health. The CDR3 here is CASNPARGSNQPQHF. For the CDR3, the DNA is TGCGCCAGCAACCCAGCCCGGGGCAGCAATCAGCCCCAGCATTTT.